These 22 T cell receptor beta chains originate from one sample sequenced in a study of shared clonotypes between healthy human individuals. Generated by immunoSEQ multiplex PCR, the TCRdb table keeps only in-frame clones and is missing some. The sample records about 690,000 clones, less than 95% being singletons. Source material: memory CD8+ T cells from PBMCs. As to subset: CD45RO+ cells pooled with CCR7-negative TemRA cells. Receptors originate from a man aged 18 to 35 in good health. Some clones in this sample may be carry-over from other donors' samples.

This clone appeared a few times. The rearrangement links TRBV13 to TRBJ1-1, with no clear D. Germline CDR1 PRHDT, CDR2 FYEKMQ (reference sequence). The CDR3 is made up of 13 amino acids. V was cut by 0 bases and J by 10 bases, with 12 bases left in between. CDR3 sequence: CASSLGRGPRAFF. DNA for the CDR3: TGTGCCAGCAGCTTAGGCAGAGGGCCACGAGCTTTCTTT. The full variable domain, its missing parts supplied by reference TRBV13 and TRBJ1-1, is AAGVIQSPRHLIKEKRETATLKCYPIPRHDTVYWYQQGPGQDPQFLISFYEKMQSDKGSIPDRFSAQQFSDYHSELNMSSLELGDSALYFCASSLGRGPRAFFGQGTRLTVV.

V gene TRBV27 combines with J gene TRBJ2-7, with D perhaps matching TRBD1 or TRBD2 (5 bases each). Germline V gives CDR1 MNHEY, CDR2 SMNVEV (reference sequence). This CDR3 is built from 15 residues. V shed 5 bases and J shed 2 bases, with 16 bases lying between them. CDR3 nucleotide sequence: TGTGCCAGCAGTCCGATAGTGTCGGGACCCTACGAGCAGTACTTC. It yields the protein CASSPIVSGPYEQYF.

This clone occurred once. This rearrangement joins TRBV28 to TRBJ2-2; TRBD2 matches at 10 bases. There are 19 residues in the CDR3. Germline lookup yields CDR1 MDHEN and CDR2 SYDVKM. The junction had 13 bases not matched to a gene; V was cut back by 5 bases and J by 1 base. The CDR3 reads CASSPRFKLAGWNTGELFF. DNA of the CDR3: TGTGCCAGCAGTCCCAGATTCAAACTAGCGGGATGGAACACCGGGGAGCTGTTTTTT.

CDR3 amino acids: CASSFGLNEQFF. The CDR3 DNA reads as TGTGCCAGCAGTTTTGGACTCAATGAGCAGTTCTTC. The chain is built from TRBV27 and TRBJ2-1, with D tentatively TRBD2 (5 bases). Trimming left V 3 bases short and J 6 bases short, with 6 bases between. The V gene's germline CDR1 is MNHEY and CDR2 SMNVEV (reference sequence). This CDR3 is 12 amino acids long.

The rearrangement joins TRBV28 to TRBJ2-7; 7 nucleotides match TRBD1. From germline, CDR1 is MDHEN and CDR2 SYDVKM. V lost 4 bases, J lost 0 bases, and 3 bases stayed unmatched. This CDR3 spans 14 amino acids. CDR3 loop: CASSSWDSSYEQYF. CDR3 coding DNA: TGTGCCAGCAGTTCATGGGACAGCTCCTACGAGCAGTACTTC. The variable domain in full, with the rest retrieved from reference TRBV28 and TRBJ2-7, is DVKVTQSSRYLVKRTGEKVFLECVQDMDHENMFWYRQDPGLGLRLIYFSYDVKMKEKGDIPEGYSVSREKKERFSLILESASTNQTSMYLCASSSWDSSYEQYFGPGTRLTVT.

CDR3 in amino acids: CASSPPGVPRGYTF. In DNA form, the CDR3 reads TGTGCCAGCAGCCCGCCGGGGGTCCCTCGGGGCTACACCTTC. The chain is built from TRBV7-9 and TRBJ1-2; D perhaps matches TRBD1 (5 bases). This CDR3 region has 14 residues. Per germline, CDR1 SEHNR and CDR2 FQNEAQ (reference sequence). Trimming left V 5 bases short and J 8 bases short, with 18 bases between.

The rearrangement joins TRBV28 to TRBJ2-7; no firm D call. Germline CDR1 is MDHEN and CDR2 is SYDVKM. The CDR3 is 14 amino acids. V dropped 3 bases and J dropped 2 bases, with 11 bases sitting between them. The CDR3 here is CASSFKLRAYEQYF. The DNA for the CDR3 is TGTGCCAGCAGTTTTAAACTCCGGGCCTACGAGCAGTACTTC.

The chain uses TRBV28 and TRBJ1-3; maybe TRBD1 (5 bases). The length of the CDR3 is 16 residues. The germline V gene encodes CDR1 MDHEN and CDR2 SYDVKM. Trimming took 0 bases from V and 1 from J, leaving 10 bases between them. The CDR3 DNA is TGTGCCAGCAGTTTATGGGGGGAACAATCTGGAAACACCATATATTTT. It codes for CASSLWGEQSGNTIYF.

The chain joins TRBV7-9 to TRBJ2-7; D uncertain. With 1 base removed from V and 2 bases from J, the gap between germline ends came to 6 bases. The CDR3 length is 13 residues. Germline loops: CDR1 SEHNR, CDR2 FQNEAQ (reference sequence). The DNA of the CDR3 is TGTGCCAGCAGCTTAGGACGGCCCTACGAGCAGTACTTC. Amino acid sequence: CASSLGRPYEQYF. The whole variable domain, filled in from reference TRBV7-9 and TRBJ2-7, reads DTGVSQNPRHKITKRGQNVTFRCDPISEHNRLYWYRQTLGQGPEFLTYFQNEAQLEKSRLLSDRFSAERPKGSFSTLEIQRTEQGDSAMYLCASSLGRPYEQYFGPGTRLTVT.

This rearrangement joins TRBV27 to TRBJ1-3, with D uncertain. V lost 5 bases, J lost 2 bases, and 10 bases lay in between. The CDR3 is 14 residues long. CDR1 MNHEY and CDR2 SMNVEV come from the germline V gene (reference sequence). CDR3 amino acids: CASSPGIPGNTIYF. CDR3 sequence (DNA): TGTGCCAGCAGTCCAGGAATACCTGGAAACACCATATATTTT.

The CDR3 region has the DNA TGTGCCAGCTCCTGGGGACAGGGCGCCTACGAGCAGTACTTC. It codes for CASSWGQGAYEQYF. The rearrangement links TRBV28 to TRBJ2-7, with 9 bases matching TRBD1. There are 14 residues in the CDR3. Trimming at V came to 8 bases and at J to 2 bases, leaving 7 bases not matched to a gene. Germline V lookup: CDR1 MDHEN, CDR2 SYDVKM. The full variable domain, in which reference TRBV28 and TRBJ2-7 provide the parts outside the CDR3, is DVKVTQSSRYLVKRTGEKVFLECVQDMDHENMFWYRQDPGLGLRLIYFSYDVKMKEKGDIPEGYSVSREKKERFSLILESASTNQTSMYLCASSWGQGAYEQYFGPGTRLTVT.

The chain links TRBV6-6 to TRBJ2-1; TRBD2 matches at 11 bases. The V gene's germline CDR1 is MNHNY and CDR2 SVGAGI (reference sequence). Germline trimming cut 6 bases from V and 7 bases from J; bases unmatched to any gene: 8. The CDR3 sequence is 15 residues long. The CDR3 DNA follows: TGTGCCAGCAGGCATCTAGCGGGAGGTGCAAATGAGCAGTTCTTC. Translating it yields CASRHLAGGANEQFF.

V gene TRBV7-8 combines with J gene TRBJ2-3, with TRBD2 identical over 9 bases. The CDR3 has 15 amino acids. Germline-derived CDR1 and CDR2 are SGHVS and FQNEAQ. V shed 2 bases and J 5 bases; nucleotides not matched to a gene: 5. Here the CDR3 reads CASSLLAGSGDTQYF. CDR3 DNA sequence: TGTGCCAGCAGCTTACTAGCGGGATCAGGAGATACGCAGTATTTT.

V gene TRBV2 combines with J gene TRBJ2-1, with a weak D call TRBD2 (7 bases). Germline CDR1 is SNHLY and CDR2 is FYNNEI. V was pared by 6 bases and J by 8 bases, with 23 bases between. This CDR3 contains 16 residues. The CDR3 sequence is CASSIAGAKGYHEQFF. As DNA, the CDR3 is TGTGCCAGCAGCATCGCGGGGGCCAAGGGTTACCATGAGCAGTTCTTC.

The chain links TRBV28 to TRBJ1-5; D possibly corresponds to TRBD1 (6 bases). The CDR3 contains 14 residues. Germline loops: CDR1 MDHEN, CDR2 SYDVKM. The V end was cut by 5 bases, the J end by 3 bases, with 11 bases between. CDR3 protein: CASSRDRFNQPQHF. CDR3 in DNA: TGTGCCAGCAGTCGAGACAGGTTCAATCAGCCCCAGCATTTT.

The chain uses TRBV27 and TRBJ2-7; D may be TRBD1 (5 bases). The length of the CDR3 is 12 residues. Germline V CDR1 and CDR2: MNHEY, SMNVEV (reference sequence). Trimming shortened V by 8 bases and J by 5 bases, and 13 bases separated the two germline ends. CDR3 bases: TGTGCCAGCGGGCTCCCAGGGAACGAGCAGTACTTC. Encoded protein: CASGLPGNEQYF.

The chain couples TRBV13 to TRBJ1-2; D is unresolved. CDR3 length: 15 amino acids. CDR1 PRHDT and CDR2 FYEKMQ come from the germline V gene (reference sequence). V gave up 0 bases and J gave up 4 bases, with 12 bases separating them. This CDR3 reads CASSLGRRTSYGYTF. In DNA form, the CDR3 reads TGTGCCAGCAGCTTAGGCCGGCGGACCTCCTATGGCTACACCTTC.

This clone occurred once. The V gene is TRBV7-9, the J gene TRBJ2-7; 13 bases are a match to TRBD2. The CDR3 is 14 residues long. The germline CDR1 and CDR2 sequences are SEHNR and FQNEAQ (reference sequence). V trimming: 6 bases; J trimming: 6 bases; junction bases outside the gene matches: 5. The CDR3 nucleotides are TGTGCCAGCAGATCGACTAGCGGGAGGCTCGAGCAGTACTTC. Its translation: CASRSTSGRLEQYF. The entire variable domain, with the rest obtained from reference TRBV7-9 and TRBJ2-7, is as follows: DTGVSQNPRHKITKRGQNVTFRCDPISEHNRLYWYRQTLGQGPEFLTYFQNEAQLEKSRLLSDRFSAERPKGSFSTLEIQRTEQGDSAMYLCASRSTSGRLEQYFGPGTRLTVT.

This chain uses TRBV10-1 with TRBJ2-3; 10 bases agree with TRBD2. Per germline, CDR1 WNHNN and CDR2 SYGVQD (reference sequence). V was pared by 3 bases and J by 9 bases, with 9 bases of the junction left unmatched. The CDR3 runs 15 residues. CDR3 amino acids: CASSEWASGRATQYF. As DNA, the CDR3 is TGCGCCAGCAGTGAATGGGCTAGCGGGAGAGCCACGCAGTATTTT.

This clone turned up a few times. The chain recombines TRBV9 with TRBJ1-1, with D perhaps matching TRBD1 (5 bases). V lost 2 bases and J 0 bases, leaving 20 bases between the germline ends. The CDR3 has 18 residues. Germline V gene sequence: CDR1 SGDLS, CDR2 YYNGEE. The CDR3 spells CASSVRAGDSSMNTEAFF. In DNA, the CDR3 is TGTGCCAGCAGCGTCAGGGCTGGAGACAGTTCGATGAACACTGAAGCTTTCTTT.

J is TRBJ2-7 and V is TRBV2; 8 positions agree with TRBD2. J gave up 2 bases and V 6 bases, and 6 bases lay outside the gene matches. The CDR3 totals 14 residues. Looked up from germline, CDR1 is SNHLY and CDR2 is FYNNEI. The CDR3 DNA sequence: TGTGCCAGCAGCGCAGCGGGAGAACCCTACGAGCAGTACTTC. Protein: CASSAAGEPYEQYF.

The CDR3 protein is CASSPWDRPSEAFF. In nucleotides, the CDR3 is TGTGCCAGCAGCCCTTGGGACAGGCCGTCTGAAGCTTTCTTT. The V and J genes are TRBV7-9 and TRBJ1-1, with 8 bases aligning to TRBD1. With V trimmed by 5 bases and J by 6 bases, 8 bases remained unmatched. This CDR3 contains 14 residues. The germline V gene has CDR1 SEHNR and CDR2 FQNEAQ (reference sequence).